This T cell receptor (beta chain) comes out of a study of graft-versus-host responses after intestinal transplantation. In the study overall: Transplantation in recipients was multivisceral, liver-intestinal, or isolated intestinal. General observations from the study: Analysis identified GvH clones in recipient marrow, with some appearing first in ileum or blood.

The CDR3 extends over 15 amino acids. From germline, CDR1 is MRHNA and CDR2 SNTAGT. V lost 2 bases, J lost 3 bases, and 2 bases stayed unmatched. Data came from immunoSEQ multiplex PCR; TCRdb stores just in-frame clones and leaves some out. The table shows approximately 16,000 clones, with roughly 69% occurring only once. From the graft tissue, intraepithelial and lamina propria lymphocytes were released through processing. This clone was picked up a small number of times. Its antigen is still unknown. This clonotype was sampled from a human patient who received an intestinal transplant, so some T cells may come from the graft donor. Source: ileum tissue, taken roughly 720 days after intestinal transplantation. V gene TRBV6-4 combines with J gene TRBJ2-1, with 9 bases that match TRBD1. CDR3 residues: CASSDPGQGYNEQFF. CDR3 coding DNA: TGTGCCAGCAGTGACCCGGGACAGGGCTACAATGAGCAGTTCTTC.